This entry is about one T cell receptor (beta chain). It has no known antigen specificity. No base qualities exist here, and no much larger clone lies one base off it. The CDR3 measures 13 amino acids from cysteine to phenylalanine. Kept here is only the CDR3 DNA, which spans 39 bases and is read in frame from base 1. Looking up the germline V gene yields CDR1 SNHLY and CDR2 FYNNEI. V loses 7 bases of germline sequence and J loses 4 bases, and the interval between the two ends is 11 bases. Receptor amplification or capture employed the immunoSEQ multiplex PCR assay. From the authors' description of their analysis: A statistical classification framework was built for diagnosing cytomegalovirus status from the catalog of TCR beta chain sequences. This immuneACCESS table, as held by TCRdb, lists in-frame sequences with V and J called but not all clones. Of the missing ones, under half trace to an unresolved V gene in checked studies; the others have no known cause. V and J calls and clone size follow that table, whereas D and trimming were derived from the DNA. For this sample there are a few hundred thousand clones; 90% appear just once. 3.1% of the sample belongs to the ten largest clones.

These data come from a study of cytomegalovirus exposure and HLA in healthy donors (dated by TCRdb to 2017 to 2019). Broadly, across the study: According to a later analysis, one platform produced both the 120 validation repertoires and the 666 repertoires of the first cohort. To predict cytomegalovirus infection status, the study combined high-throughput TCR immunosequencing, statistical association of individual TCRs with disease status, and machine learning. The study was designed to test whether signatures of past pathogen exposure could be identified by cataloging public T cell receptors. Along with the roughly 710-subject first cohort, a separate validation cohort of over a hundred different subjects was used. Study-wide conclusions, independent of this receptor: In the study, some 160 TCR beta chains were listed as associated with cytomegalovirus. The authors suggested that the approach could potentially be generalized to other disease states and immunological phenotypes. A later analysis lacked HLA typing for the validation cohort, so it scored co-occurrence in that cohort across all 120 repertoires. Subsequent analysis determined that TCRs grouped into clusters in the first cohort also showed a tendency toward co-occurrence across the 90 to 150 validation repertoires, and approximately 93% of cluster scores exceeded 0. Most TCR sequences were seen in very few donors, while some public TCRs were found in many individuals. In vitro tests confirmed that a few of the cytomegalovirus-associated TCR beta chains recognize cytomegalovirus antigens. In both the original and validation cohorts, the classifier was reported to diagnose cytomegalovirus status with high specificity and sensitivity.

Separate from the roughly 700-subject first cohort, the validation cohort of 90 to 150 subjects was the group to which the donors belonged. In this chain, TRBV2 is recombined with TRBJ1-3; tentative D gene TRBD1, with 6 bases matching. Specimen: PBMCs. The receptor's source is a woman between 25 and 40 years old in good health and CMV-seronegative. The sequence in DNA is TGTGCCAGCACGGAGGGGGTCGGAAACACCATATATTTT. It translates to CASTEGVGNTIYF. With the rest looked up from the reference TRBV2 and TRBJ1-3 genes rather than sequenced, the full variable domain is EPEVTQTPSHQVTQMGQEVILRCVPISNHLYFYWYRQILGQKVEFLVSFYNNEISEKSEIFDDQFSVERPDGSNFTLKIRSTKLEDSAMYFCASTEGVGNTIYFGEGSWLTVV.